The TCR beta chain described here comes from a study of CD8 T cells in ankylosing spondylitis. Study-level points and caveats: A motif in TCR beta, a set of several highly homologous variants, appeared characteristic of ankylosing spondylitis blood.

Each CDR3 protein is one row after TCRdb ran MiXCR on the 5' RACE reads. This table has roughly 300,000 distinct CDR3 sequences, around 8% appearing once. The germline gives CDR1 SGHRS, CDR2 YFSETQ. V was shortened by 6 bases and J by 0 bases, with 15 bases between the two germline ends. The CDR3 runs to 15 residues. This clonotype was detected many times. Its antigen is undetermined. The chain uses TRBV5-1 and TRBJ1-1; D call uncertain. The material sequenced was blood, either unsorted or a sorted T cell fraction (not recorded which). This TCR was sampled from a male donor with ankylosing spondylitis. DNA of the CDR3: TGCGCCAGCACCATCGGGCTGGGAATGAACACTGAAGCTTTCTTT. Protein sequence: CASTIGLGMNTEAFF.